This T cell receptor (beta chain) is from a study of blood T cell repertoires in COVID-19 (dated by TCRdb to the early 2020s). About the study as a whole: Collaborator samples came from the United States, Italy and Spain and covered acute and convalescent phases of COVID-19. The prospective study material was composed of cDNA or gDNA derived from T cells, B-cell-depleted T cells, or PBMCs. Deeply sampled blood TCRbeta repertoires from subjects exposed to, actively infected with, or recovered from COVID-19 were included in the dataset. A freely available public database, intended as a resource for researchers studying the immune response to SARS-CoV-2, is where the repertoires were released. The samples were drawn from the first 160 participants of the ongoing ImmuneRACE study and from 950 to 1,500 subjects provided by 6 global collaborators. The sample metadata nearly always contained a de-identified subject ID, COVID-19 status, age in years and sex. HLA class I and class II types, where available, came from metadata supplied by the sample provider rather than from assay-based typing. Results and caveats for the whole study, not just this receptor: How much clinical and demographic metadata was included differed by source and by participant, and the metadata was provided uncurated.

Counted from cysteine to phenylalanine, this CDR3 has 14 amino acids. Just CDR3 DNA is preserved here, 42 bases in frame from base 1. V and J are trimmed by 5 bases and 5 bases, and the gene matches miss 5 bases of the junction. Based on the germline V gene, the CDR1 and CDR2 sequences are SNHLY and FYNNEI. In Seattle, one collaborating source enrolled patients while the infection was active and tracked those patients longitudinally over the course of disease. Each collaborating institution followed its own protocols to collect whole blood in K2EDTA tubes. For TCRbeta analysis, collaborators shipped samples in one of three forms: frozen whole blood, isolated PBMCs, or DNA extracted from either of those sample types. Details on this clone: It lacks a known antigen. Per-nucleotide qualities are absent, and no much larger clonotype sits a single base away.

The immunoSEQ Assay, a bias-controlled multiplex PCR, was used to amplify TCRbeta CDR3 regions from genomic DNA. As for how the authors treated the data: Within the assay, amplification of reference gene primers was used to estimate how many nucleated cells each sample contained. To quantify the absolute abundance of each unique TCRbeta CDR3 rearrangement, sequence reads were collapsed and filtered. For each sample, productive Simpson clonality was calculated by taking the square root of Simpson's diversity index across productive rearrangements. In TCRdb, the immuneACCESS table is reduced to in-frame sequences with V and J assigned. These tables do not hold every clone; where another copy was compared, an unresolved V gene accounts for under half, and the others remain unexplained. V and J calls and clone size are those listed in that table; D and trimming were worked out from the DNA. The sample has 250,000 to 350,000 clones on record, about 87% of them singletons. The ten top clones hold 5.5% to 8% of the sample.

The sample comprised peripheral blood. The chain links TRBV2 with TRBJ1-5; TRBD1 lines up with 8 middle nucleotides. The TCR comes from a woman between 45 and 65 years old with COVID-19, enrolled during active disease. The CDR3 region: CASSQDRVDQPQHF. The sequence in DNA is TGTGCCAGCAGTCAGGACAGGGTCGATCAGCCCCAGCATTTT.